The 29 T cell receptor beta chains given below trace back to one sample, sequenced in a study of T-cell memory formation after mild COVID-19. MiXCR, applied by TCRdb to the 5' RACE reads, yields one record per CDR3 protein. The sample holds a few hundred thousand distinct CDR3 sequences; more than 20% are singletons and the top ten take over 20%. The source material was PBMCs or a T cell subset sorted from them (not recorded which). These receptors came from a man aged 18 to 29 who had mild COVID-19 (a few samples of this study predate the infection). Cell type and time point are not known.

This clonotype was counted a few times. The chain couples TRBV6-5 to TRBJ2-3, with 9 nucleotides matching TRBD1. Per the germline V gene, CDR1 is MNHEY and CDR2 is SVGAGI. V was clipped by 1 base and J by 6 bases; unmatched bases: 5. The CDR3 covers 15 residues. CDR3 DNA sequence: TGTGCCAGCAGTTACTTTACAGGGGGCAAGGATACGCAGTATTTT. It is translated as CASSYFTGGKDTQYF.

V gene TRBV6-1 combines with J gene TRBJ2-7; TRBD1 might be the D (5 bases). CDR1 and CDR2 from the germline V gene are MNHNS and SASEGT. V was clipped by 2 bases and J by 0 bases, with 8 bases between them. The CDR3 contains 14 residues. This CDR3 is CASSERQHSYEQYF. CDR3 sequence (DNA): TGTGCCAGCAGTGAACGACAGCACTCCTACGAGCAGTACTTC.

V is TRBV28 and J is TRBJ2-5; D might be TRBD1 or TRBD2, each matching 6 bases. This CDR3 has 13 residues. V lost 7 bases and J 5 bases, leaving 14 bases between the germline ends. Germline CDR1 reads MDHEN; CDR2 reads SYDVKM. The CDR3 loop reads CASIRGDGETQYF. For the CDR3, the DNA is TGTGCCAGCATAAGGGGGGACGGGGAGACCCAGTACTTC.

This clonotype was seen a handful of times. This chain joins TRBV5-1 and TRBJ2-4; TRBD1 aligns across 8 bases. V lost 1 base, J lost 9 bases, and 6 bases stayed unmatched. Looked up from germline, CDR1 is SGHRS and CDR2 is YFSETQ. The CDR3 loop spans 14 amino acids. CDR3 bases: TGCGCCAGCAGCTTGTATACAGGGACAGGCATTCAGTACTTC. Encoded protein: CASSLYTGTGIQYF.

The chain employs TRBV25-1 and TRBJ2-2, with unresolved D. The CDR3 runs 14 residues. V lost 1 base, J lost 4 bases, and 7 bases lay in between. Germline V gene lookup returns CDR1 MGHDK and CDR2 SYGVNS. CDR3 sequence reads: CASSEFRSTGELFF. Written as DNA, the CDR3 is TGTGCCAGCAGTGAATTCCGGAGCACCGGGGAGCTGTTTTTT. Complete variable domain (other parts from reference TRBV25-1 and TRBJ2-2): EADIYQTPRYLVIGTGKKITLECSQTMGHDKMYWYQQDPGMELHLIHYSYGVNSTEKGDLSSESTVSRIRTEHFPLTLESARPSHTSQYLCASSEFRSTGELFFGEGSRLTVL.

This clonotype was counted a few times. The chain has TRBV6-5 and TRBJ2-1; 10 positions agree with TRBD1. The V gene's germline CDR1 is MNHEY and CDR2 SVGAGI. Germline trimming cut 2 bases from V and 7 bases from J; bases unmatched to any gene: 8. The CDR3 is 16 residues long. CDR3 sequence reads: CASSYGPWTGGNEQFF. In DNA form, the CDR3 reads TGTGCCAGCAGTTACGGACCCTGGACAGGGGGGAATGAGCAGTTCTTC.

V usage is TRBV4-2 and J usage is TRBJ2-1; no clear D gene. Per germline, CDR1 LGHNA and CDR2 YNFKEQ. This CDR3 is 14 amino acids long. V was pared by 6 bases and J by 8 bases, with 17 bases between. The DNA of the CDR3 is TGTGCCAGCAGGCCAGAGGTACTCGGCGATGAGCAGTTCTTC. This gives the protein CASRPEVLGDEQFF.

This clonotype turned up a few times. The gene calls are TRBV24-1 and TRBJ2-3; TRBD1 matches 10 bases. The CDR3 covers 15 residues. J lost 4 bases, V lost 6 bases, and 6 bases had no gene match. Germline CDR1 KGHDR, CDR2 SFDVKD. The CDR3 sequence is CATSPGQGRADTQYF. CDR3 nucleotides: TGTGCCACCAGTCCGGGACAGGGGAGGGCAGATACGCAGTATTTT.

This clonotype was counted between two and nine times. The chain couples TRBV7-2 to TRBJ2-5; D possibly corresponds to TRBD1 (8 bases). V lost 4 bases and J 4 bases, leaving 13 bases between the germline ends. Germline assignment: CDR1 SGHTA and CDR2 FQGNSA. The CDR3 loop spans 14 amino acids. CDR3 loop: CASSYTGGAETQYF. The DNA for the CDR3 is TGTGCCAGCAGCTATACAGGGGGGGCAGAGACCCAGTACTTC.

The rearrangement joins TRBV6-5 to TRBJ1-3; no definite D call. The V gene's germline CDR1 is MNHEY and CDR2 SVGAGI. Trimming left V 7 bases short and J 1 base short, with 8 bases between. There are 13 residues in the CDR3. The CDR3 is CASTKQSGNTIYF. Here the CDR3 DNA reads TGTGCCAGCACCAAACAGTCTGGAAACACCATATATTTT.

This clonotype was recorded a few times. The V call is TRBV4-1, the J call TRBJ1-1; D perhaps matches TRBD1 (6 bases). Germline V gene data show CDR1 as MGHRA and CDR2 as YSYEKL. Trimming cost V 2 bases and J 1 base, with 14 bases left between them. The CDR3 is 16 residues long. DNA of the CDR3: TGCGCCAGCAGCCAATTATTGCAGGGGCGGAACACTGAAGCTTTCTTT. Its protein product is CASSQLLQGRNTEAFF.

The chain links TRBV4-1 to TRBJ2-3; 9 nucleotides agree with TRBD2. CDR3 length: 16 amino acids. With V trimmed by 0 bases and J by 2 bases, 3 bases remained unmatched. Germline CDR1 reads MGHRA; CDR2 reads YSYEKL. The CDR3, as DNA: TGCGCCAGCAGCCAAGAGAGCGGGGGGATCACAGATACGCAGTATTTT. It encodes CASSQESGGITDTQYF.

The V call is TRBV4-2, the J call TRBJ2-7, with 12 nucleotides matching TRBD2. This CDR3 has 13 residues. The junction had 5 bases not matched to a gene; V was cut back by 1 base and J by 13 bases. Germline V gives CDR1 LGHNA, CDR2 YNFKEQ. CDR3 amino acids: CASSQGASGGVYF. CDR3 sequence (DNA): TGTGCCAGCAGCCAAGGGGCTAGCGGGGGGGTTTACTTC.

The chain joins TRBV4-2 to TRBJ1-2; 10 bases match TRBD1. Germline V gives CDR1 LGHNA, CDR2 YNFKEQ. Unmatched junction bases numbered 10, after V lost 5 bases and J lost 7 bases. The CDR3 is 15 residues long. The CDR3 coding sequence is TGTGCCAGCAGCTCCCCGGGACAGGGGAAGGTTGGCTACACCTTC. Its translation is CASSSPGQGKVGYTF.

This clonotype was seen ten or more times. J is TRBJ2-2 and V is TRBV29-1, with TRBD1 identical over 8 bases. This CDR3 comprises 14 residues. Trimming cost V 5 bases and J 2 bases; bases outside gene matches: 4. In germline, CDR1 is SQVTM, CDR2 ANQGSEA. CDR3 nucleotide sequence: TGCAGCGTTCGGGACAGGCTTAACACCGGGGAGCTGTTTTTT. Amino acids: CSVRDRLNTGELFF.

This clonotype was observed at least ten times. This rearrangement joins TRBV12-3 or TRBV12-4 to TRBJ2-6; D is unresolved. This CDR3 is built from 15 residues. V was clipped by 6 bases and J by 0 bases, with 9 bases between them. CDR3 coding DNA: TGTGCCAGCAGCCTGTCTTCCTCTGGGGCCAACGTCCTGACTTTC. The encoded protein is CASSLSSSGANVLTF.

CDR3 sequence (DNA): TGCGCCAGCAGCCAAGATCTAAAGGACATAGACTACGAGCAGTACGTC. It yields the protein CASSQDLKDIDYEQYV. The chain links TRBV4-3 to TRBJ2-7; a possible D gene is TRBD1 (5 bases). The CDR3 consists of 16 residues. V was pared by 0 bases and J by 3 bases, with 15 bases between. Germline V gene sequence: CDR1 LGHNA, CDR2 YSLEER.

This clonotype was recorded many times. The J gene is TRBJ2-7, the V gene TRBV19; 12 bases match TRBD1. From germline, CDR1 is LNHDA and CDR2 SQIVND (reference sequence). V shed 3 bases and J 4 bases; nucleotides not matched to a gene: 4. The CDR3 loop spans 15 amino acids. CDR3 sequence reads: CASSIGTGGIYEQYF. The CDR3 DNA reads as TGTGCCAGTAGTATCGGGACAGGGGGCATTTACGAGCAGTACTTC.

This clonotype was detected only a few times. This CDR3 reads CSARRGQGTGGANVLTF. The CDR3, as DNA: TGCAGTGCTAGACGAGGACAGGGGACCGGTGGGGCCAACGTCCTGACTTTC. The V call is TRBV20-1, the J call TRBJ2-6, with 9 bases matching TRBD1. The CDR3 runs to 17 residues. With V trimmed by 2 bases and J by 3 bases, 8 bases remained unmatched. CDR1 and CDR2 from the germline V gene are DFQATT and SNEGSKA (reference sequence).

This chain uses TRBV20-1 with TRBJ2-1; no reliable D call. The CDR3 is 14 amino acids. Trimming stripped 3 bases from V and 1 base from J, with 10 bases between. The V gene's germline CDR1 is DFQATT and CDR2 SNEGSKA (reference sequence). CDR3 sequence (DNA): TGCAGTGCTAGTCATTGGCGATCCTACAATGAGCAGTTCTTC. Translation: CSASHWRSYNEQFF.

This clonotype was detected many times. V is TRBV6-5 and J is TRBJ1-1; D possibly corresponds to TRBD1 (5 bases). Trimming cost V 6 bases and J 0 bases, with 17 bases left between them. CDR3 size: 16 residues. Germline loops: CDR1 MNHEY, CDR2 SVGAGI. The CDR3 DNA sequence: TGTGCCAGCAGCCCCACCACGGGACTGATGAACACTGAAGCTTTCTTT. It encodes CASSPTTGLMNTEAFF.

This clonotype was seen a few times. The V gene is TRBV6-2 or TRBV6-3, the J gene TRBJ1-1; weak D call: TRBD1 (5 bases). CDR1 is MNHEY, CDR2 SVGEGT, per germline. This CDR3 has 13 amino acids. V lost 6 bases to trimming and J lost 1 base, with 9 bases between them. The CDR3 is CASRGTANTEAFF. CDR3 DNA: TGTGCCAGCAGGGGGACGGCGAACACTGAAGCTTTCTTT.

There are a few counts of this clonotype. CDR3 region: CASTSRVGSTEAFF. CDR3 DNA sequence: TGTGCCAGTACCTCCAGGGTTGGGTCCACTGAAGCTTTCTTT. The rearrangement links TRBV6-1 to TRBJ1-1; D perhaps matches TRBD1 (5 bases). Germline assignment: CDR1 MNHNS and CDR2 SASEGT. V gave up 9 bases and J gave up 4 bases, with 18 bases separating them. The CDR3 covers 14 residues.

This chain links TRBV7-9 with TRBJ1-2; D is unclear. The V and J ends lost 1 base and 8 bases respectively, with 14 bases between them. CDR3 length: 14 amino acids. Germline-derived CDR1 and CDR2 are SEHNR and FQNEAQ (reference sequence). The CDR3 sequence is CASSLGPLAIGYTF. CDR3 bases: TGTGCCAGCAGCTTAGGGCCCCTGGCGATCGGCTACACCTTC.

This clonotype was counted between two and nine times. The V and J genes are TRBV7-9 and TRBJ2-7; a weak D match, TRBD1 (6 bases). CDR1 and CDR2 from the germline V gene are SEHNR and FQNEAQ (reference sequence). V was shortened by 5 bases and J by 4 bases, with 9 bases between the two germline ends. The CDR3 runs to 12 residues. CDR3 amino acids: CASSKDSYEQYV. The DNA of the CDR3 is TGTGCCAGCAGCAAGGACAGTTACGAGCAGTACGTC.

This clonotype was seen only a few times. The chain couples TRBV5-1 to TRBJ2-1, with TRBD2 identical over 12 bases. Germline loops: CDR1 SGHRS, CDR2 YFSETQ. The CDR3 has 14 residues. The trim removed 6 bases at V and 7 bases at J, leaving 5 bases unmatched. CDR3 residues: CASTITSGGNEQFF. DNA for the CDR3: TGCGCCAGCACCATCACTAGCGGGGGGAATGAGCAGTTCTTC.

The J gene is TRBJ1-5, the V gene TRBV21-1; the DNA was not used to check the table's D call, TRBD1. TRBV21-1 has pseudogene status. The CDR3 has 17 residues. CDR3 sequence: CASSTPVGREVNQPQHF. As DNA, the CDR3 is TGTGCCAGCAGCACCCCCGTGGGCAGGGAAGTCAATCAGCCCCAGCATTTT.

In this sample, this clonotype turned up a few times. This chain joins TRBV9 and TRBJ2-7, with unresolved D. Trimming pared 0 bases from V and 3 bases from J, leaving 10 bases between. Germline-derived CDR1 and CDR2 are SGDLS and YYNGEE. The CDR3 consists of 14 residues. CDR3 sequence: CASSVGAVNYEQYF. The CDR3 DNA sequence: TGTGCCAGCAGCGTAGGAGCAGTAAACTACGAGCAGTACTTC.

This clonotype was observed many times. The chain links TRBV12-3 or TRBV12-4 to TRBJ2-3, with 8 bases that match TRBD2. Germline trimming cut 3 bases from V and 6 bases from J; bases unmatched to any gene: 5. CDR3 length: 14 amino acids. The CDR3 DNA reads TGTGCCAGCAGTTTGGGACTAGGGTTCGATACGCAGTATTTT. This sequence encodes CASSLGLGFDTQYF.